These T cell receptor beta chains were read from a single sample in a study of T cell responses to AZD1222 COVID-19 vaccine. This table comes from immunoSEQ multiplex PCR, and its TCRdb copy is limited to in-frame clones, with some not included. The sample contains about 180,000 clones, about 90% of which appear only once. Sequences were derived from peripheral blood, sampled on day 0 of AZD1222 vaccination. These TCRs come from an adult in good health. CDR3s include the opening cysteine and the closing phenylalanine or tryptophan. Fields, in order: V gene, clone size, J gene, D gene, CDR3 protein, CDR3 DNA. The D gene is left open where the match is weak. Size is omitted from some rows. Given values are once, few, many or a class for expanded clones.

>TRBV14|.|TRBJ2-1|TRBD2
CASSQLSGLVHYEQFF
TGTGCCAGCAGCCAACTTTCGGGACTAGTACATTATGAGCAGTTCTTC
>TRBV6-2/TRBV6-3|.|TRBJ1-1|.
CASSYSTVLGGAFF
TGTGCCAGCAGTTACTCGACGGTACTGGGGGGAGCTTTCTTT
>TRBV2|.|TRBJ1-6|.
CASSLRAPSSPLHF
TGTGCCAGCAGTTTGAGGGCGCCCAGCTCACCCCTCCACTTT
>TRBV10-3|.|TRBJ2-1|TRBD2
CAILVERGYNEQFF
TGTGCCATCCTCGTAGAGCGGGGGTACAATGAGCAGTTCTTC
>TRBV18|once|TRBJ1-1|.
CASSPPFIEAFF
TGTGCCAGCTCACCACCGTTTATTGAAGCTTTCTTT
>TRBV9|few|TRBJ2-2|.
CASSVGFRANTGELFF
TGTGCCAGCAGCGTTGGTTTCAGGGCTAACACCGGGGAGCTGTTTTTT
>TRBV6-5|.|TRBJ2-7|.
CASIQGAYEQYF
TGTGCCAGCATTCAGGGAGCCTACGAGCAGTACTTC
>TRBV30|.|TRBJ1-1|.
CAWRIFMNTEAFF
TGTGCCTGGAGGATCTTTATGAACACTGAAGCTTTCTTT
>TRBV27|.|TRBJ2-7|TRBD1
CASSSPTGGPYEQYF
TGTGCCAGCAGTTCACCGACAGGGGGCCCCTACGAGCAGTACTTC
>TRBV29-1|once|TRBJ1-1|TRBD1
CSVARQGANSEAFF
TGCAGCGTTGCGAGACAGGGGGCGAACTCTGAAGCTTTCTTT
>TRBV24-1|.|TRBJ1-2|TRBD1
CAVAGTGEYGYTF
TGTGCCGTAGCCGGGACAGGGGAATATGGCTACACCTTC
>TRBV6-2/TRBV6-3|.|TRBJ1-1|TRBD1
CASSGPGTGDTEAFF
TGTGCCAGCAGTGGCCCCGGGACAGGAGACACTGAAGCTTTCTTT
>TRBV7-9|once|TRBJ2-1|TRBD2
CASSRSGGSMSSYNEQFF
TGTGCCAGCAGCCGTAGCGGGGGGAGCATGAGCTCCTACAATGAGCAGTTCTTC
>TRBV9|once|TRBJ2-3|.
CASSPHGGPDTQYF
TGTGCCAGCAGCCCACACGGGGGGCCAGATACGCAGTATTTT
>TRBV10-3|.|TRBJ1-1|TRBD1
CAISGDRDTEAFF
TGTGCCATCAGTGGGGACAGGGACACTGAAGCTTTCTTT
>TRBV30|.|TRBJ1-1|.
CAWGTTEAFF
TGTGCCTGGGGGACAACTGAAGCTTTCTTT
>TRBV5-1|.|TRBJ1-6|TRBD1
CASSLGRYRGLNSPLHF
TGCGCCAGCAGCTTGGGGCGGTACAGGGGTCTTAATTCACCCCTCCACTTT
>TRBV12-3/TRBV12-4|.|TRBJ1-1|TRBD1
CASRGQENTEAFF
TGTGCCAGCAGAGGACAGGAGAACACTGAAGCTTTCTTT
>TRBV18|.|TRBJ1-1|.
CASSPGGDTEAFF
TGTGCCAGCTCACCCGGGGGAGACACTGAAGCTTTCTTT
>TRBV7-9|.|TRBJ1-5|.
CASSLTSGNQPQHF
TGTGCCAGCAGCTTAACTTCTGGGAATCAGCCCCAGCATTTT
>TRBV7-2|.|TRBJ1-1|TRBD1
CASSFGTVRTEAFF
TGTGCCAGCAGCTTCGGGACAGTTCGCACTGAAGCTTTCTTT
>TRBV12-3/TRBV12-4|.|TRBJ1-2|.
CASSRKGNYGYTF
TGTGCCAGCAGTCGTAAGGGGAACTATGGCTACACCTTC